A selection of T cell receptor beta chains follows, all from one sample in a study of regulatory T cells in long-lasting Graves disease. Each CDR3 protein is one row after TCRdb ran MiXCR on the multiplex PCR reads. Among 200,000 to 250,000 distinct CDR3 sequences listed, around 20% were seen once. These records were also assigned to another study, of T cells in Graves' hyperthyroidism and ophthalmopathy.

The sample in question was peripheral blood mononuclear cells (PBMCs), obtained at new diagnosis, from a patient treated with antithyroid drugs. The receptors were gathered from a woman between 25 and 40 years old with Graves disease. The CDR3 runs from the conserved cysteine through the conserved F or W. Fields, in order: V gene, CDR3 protein.

TRBV19 CASSIERTSKVYYGYTF
TRBV20-1 CSATMGLAGGTGANVLTF
TRBV2 CASRLTRTNTEAFF
TRBV28 CASSPPQSPTNEKLFF
TRBV13 CASSFTGGGETQYF
TRBV7-3 CASSDHRLANTGELFF
TRBV28 CASIYSGADGYTF
TRBV20-1 CSGGGRETQYF
TRBV20-1 CSAAGLAAKETQYF
TRBV11-3 CASSSDPGVRLSEQYF
TRBV6-2/TRBV6-3 CASNTDRAGPPYYTF
TRBV2 CASSDGRGSEQYF
TRBV6-1 CASSDPGTGSNTEAFF